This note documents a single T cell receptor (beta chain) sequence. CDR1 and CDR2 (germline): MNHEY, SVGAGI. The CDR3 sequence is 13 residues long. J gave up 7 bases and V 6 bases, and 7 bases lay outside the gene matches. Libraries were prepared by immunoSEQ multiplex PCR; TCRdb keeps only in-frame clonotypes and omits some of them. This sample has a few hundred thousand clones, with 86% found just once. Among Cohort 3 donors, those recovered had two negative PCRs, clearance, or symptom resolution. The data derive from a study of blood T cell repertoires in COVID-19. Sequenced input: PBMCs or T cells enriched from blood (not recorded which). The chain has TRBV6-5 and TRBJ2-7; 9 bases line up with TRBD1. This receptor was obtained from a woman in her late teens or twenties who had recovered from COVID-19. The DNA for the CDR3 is TGTGCCAGCAGGATAACAGGGGGCAGGGAGCAGTACTTC. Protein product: CASRITGGREQYF.